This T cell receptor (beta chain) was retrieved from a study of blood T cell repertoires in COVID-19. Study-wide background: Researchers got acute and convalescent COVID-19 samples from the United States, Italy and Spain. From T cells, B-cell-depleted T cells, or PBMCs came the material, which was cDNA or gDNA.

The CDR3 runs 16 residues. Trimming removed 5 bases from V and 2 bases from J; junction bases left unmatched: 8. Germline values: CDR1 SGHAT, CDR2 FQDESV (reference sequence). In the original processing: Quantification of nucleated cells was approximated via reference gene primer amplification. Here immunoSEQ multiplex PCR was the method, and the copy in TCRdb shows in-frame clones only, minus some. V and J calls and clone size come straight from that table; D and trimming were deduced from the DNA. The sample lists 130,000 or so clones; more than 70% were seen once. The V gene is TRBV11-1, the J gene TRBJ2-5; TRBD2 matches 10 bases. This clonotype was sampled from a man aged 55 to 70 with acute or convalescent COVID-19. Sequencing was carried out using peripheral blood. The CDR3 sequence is CASSPAGGLGQETQYF. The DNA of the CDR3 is TGTGCCAGCAGCCCAGCGGGGGGGCTCGGGCAAGAGACCCAGTACTTC.